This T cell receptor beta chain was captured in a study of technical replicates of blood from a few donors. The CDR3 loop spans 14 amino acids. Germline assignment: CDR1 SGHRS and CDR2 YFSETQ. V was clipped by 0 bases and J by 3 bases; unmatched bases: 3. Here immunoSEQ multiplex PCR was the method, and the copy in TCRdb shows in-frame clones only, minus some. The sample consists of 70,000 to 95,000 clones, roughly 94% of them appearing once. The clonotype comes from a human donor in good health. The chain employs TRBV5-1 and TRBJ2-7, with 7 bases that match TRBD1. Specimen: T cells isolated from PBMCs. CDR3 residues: CASSLADRVYEQYF. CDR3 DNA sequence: TGCGCCAGCAGCTTGGCCGACAGGGTCTACGAGCAGTACTTC.